This entry lists 26 T cell receptor beta chains sequenced from one sample in a study of blood T cell repertoires in COVID-19. Clones were read by immunoSEQ multiplex PCR, and TCRdb kept only the in-frame ones, dropping some. Here the sample spans over 120,000 clones, around 89% being singletons. Sequences were obtained from peripheral blood. These receptor sequences come from a man aged 60 to 69 with active or convalescent COVID-19.

The V call is TRBV7-2, the J call TRBJ2-5; maybe TRBD1 (5 bases). Trimming took off 6 bases at V and 4 bases at J, with 12 bases between the two ends. The V gene's germline CDR1 is SGHTA and CDR2 FQGNSA. This CDR3 has 13 residues. CDR3 in amino acids: CASSQGGTETQYF. In DNA, the CDR3 is TGTGCCAGCAGTCAGGGCGGCACAGAGACCCAGTACTTC. The whole variable domain, remainder taken from reference TRBV7-2 and TRBJ2-5, is GAGVSQSPSNKVTEKGKDVELRCDPISGHTALYWYRQSLGQGLEFLIYFQGNSAPDKSGLPSDRFSAERTGGSVSTLTIQRTQQEDSAVYLCASSQGGTETQYFGPGTRLLVL.

The chain uses TRBV30 and TRBJ1-1; TRBD1 might be the D (6 bases). CDR3 size: 16 residues. Germline lookup yields CDR1 GTSNPN and CDR2 SVGIG (reference sequence). V lost 0 bases and J lost 0, with 14 bases in between. This CDR3 is CAWSVLGRGMNTEAFF. The CDR3 nucleotides are TGTGCCTGGAGTGTATTGGGCAGGGGCATGAACACTGAAGCTTTCTTT. The full variable domain, in which reference TRBV30 and TRBJ1-1 provide the parts outside the CDR3, is SQTIHQWPATLVQPVGSPLSLECTVEGTSNPNLYWYRQAAGRGLQLLFYSVGIGQISSEVPQNLSASRPQDRQFILSSKKLLLSDSGFYLCAWSVLGRGMNTEAFFGQGTRLTVV.

CDR3: CASSSYRTGGDTIYF. CDR3 nucleotides: TGTGCCAGCAGCTCCTATCGGACAGGGGGGGACACCATATATTTT. The chain carries TRBV7-8 and TRBJ1-3, with TRBD1 identical over 10 bases. With 4 bases clipped from V and 8 bases from J, the junction kept 8 bases outside the gene matches. CDR3 length: 15 residues. Germline V gene data show CDR1 as SGHVS and CDR2 as FQNEAQ.

The rearrangement uses TRBV24-1 and TRBJ2-2; TRBD1 matches 9 bases. There are 16 residues in the CDR3. Germline V gives CDR1 KGHDR, CDR2 SFDVKD. The ends lost 3 bases at V and 4 bases at J; junction bases unmatched: 5. DNA for the CDR3: TGTGCCACCAGTGATACAGGGGGCGCAGGCACCGGGGAGCTGTTTTTT. This gives the protein CATSDTGGAGTGELFF.

V is TRBV5-4 and J is TRBJ2-3; D gene ambiguous. This CDR3 has 12 amino acids. V dropped 3 bases and J dropped 2 bases, with 4 bases sitting between them. The V gene's germline CDR1 is SGHNT and CDR2 YYREEE (reference sequence). In DNA form, the CDR3 reads TGTGCCAGCAGCTCCCTCACAGATACGCAGTATTTT. Encoded protein: CASSSLTDTQYF.

V gene TRBV30 combines with J gene TRBJ1-5; TRBD1 aligns across 8 bases. The CDR3 extends over 14 amino acids. V lost 5 bases to trimming and J lost 1 base; unmatched junction nucleotides: 4. Looked up from germline, CDR1 is GTSNPN and CDR2 is SVGIG (reference sequence). The CDR3 sequence: CAWQTGESNQPQHF. For the CDR3, the DNA is TGTGCCTGGCAGACAGGGGAAAGCAATCAGCCCCAGCATTTT.

V and J are TRBV7-6 and TRBJ2-3, with D tentatively TRBD1 (5 bases). There are 14 residues in the CDR3. CDR1 is SGHVS and CDR2 is FNYEAQ in the germline V gene. The V gene lost 1 base and the J gene lost 2 bases, with 7 bases spanning the gap. This CDR3 is CASSLVGATDTQYF. The CDR3, as DNA: TGTGCCAGCAGCTTAGTAGGGGCCACAGATACGCAGTATTTT. Based on the CDR3 plus reference TRBV7-6 and TRBJ2-3, the full variable domain is GAGVSQSPRYKVTKRGQDVALRCDPISGHVSLYWYRQALGQGPEFLTYFNYEAQQDKSGLPNDRFSAERPEGSISTLTIQRTEQRDSAMYRCASSLVGATDTQYFGPGTRLTVL.

V and J are TRBV5-1 and TRBJ2-5; TRBD2 matches at 11 bases. CDR1 is SGHRS and CDR2 is YFSETQ in the germline V gene. The CDR3 contains 17 residues. The trim removed 0 bases at V and 2 bases at J, leaving 6 bases unmatched. The CDR3 sequence is CASSLARGLAEQETQYF. The CDR3 nucleotides read TGCGCCAGCAGCTTGGCCCGGGGACTAGCGGAACAAGAGACCCAGTACTTC.

This rearrangement joins TRBV2 to TRBJ1-5; D is unclear. V lost 4 bases to trimming and J lost 1 base, with 11 bases between them. This CDR3 is 15 amino acids long. Germline V gene lookup returns CDR1 SNHLY and CDR2 FYNNEI. The CDR3 coding sequence is TGTGCCAGCAGTGGAGGCGGCGGGAGCAATCAGCCCCAGCATTTT. Encoded protein: CASSGGGGSNQPQHF.

This clone was seen a handful of times. This chain uses TRBV27 with TRBJ1-1; D is uncertain. The V and J ends lost 2 bases and 4 bases respectively, with 8 bases between them. This CDR3 has 13 amino acids. Germline V gene data show CDR1 as MNHEY and CDR2 as SMNVEV (reference sequence). The CDR3 coding sequence is TGTGCCAGCAGTTTACTCCCAGTCACTGAAGCTTTCTTT. Translating gives CASSLLPVTEAFF.

The rearrangement links TRBV18 to TRBJ2-2; 8 positions agree with TRBD1. The V and J ends lost 3 bases and 3 bases, in that order; junction bases with no gene match: 0. The CDR3 totals 14 residues. CDR1 and CDR2 (germline): KGHSH, LQKENI. The CDR3 DNA follows: TGTGCCAGCTCACCGGGACAGGACACCGGGGAGCTGTTTTTT. Its translation is CASSPGQDTGELFF.

CDR3 DNA sequence: TGTGCCAGCAGGAGGGCGCGCGGGGGGCCGGGAGAGACCCAGTACTTC. Residues: CASRRARGGPGETQYF. The chain links TRBV2 to TRBJ2-5; 8 bases align to TRBD2. CDR3 length: 16 amino acids. Germline V gene sequence: CDR1 SNHLY, CDR2 FYNNEI. J lost 4 bases, V lost 6 bases, and 13 bases had no gene match.

In nucleotides, the CDR3 is TGTGCCAGCAGCATACTCCAGGACAGATATTCACCCCTCCACTTT. It translates to CASSILQDRYSPLHF. The rearrangement uses TRBV3-1 (or the pseudogene TRBV3-2) and TRBJ1-6, with D perhaps matching TRBD1 (6 bases). The CDR3 extends over 15 amino acids. Germline values: CDR1 LGHDT, CDR2 YNNKEL (reference sequence). The V and J ends lost 5 bases and 8 bases respectively, with 16 bases between them.

The CDR3 nucleotides are TGTGCCAGCAGCCAGGGATTTGGGGCAACTCAAGAGACCCAGTACTTC. Its translation: CASSQGFGATQETQYF. J is TRBJ2-5 and V is TRBV9; a possible D gene is TRBD1 (5 bases). The CDR3 has 16 amino acids. Germline lookup yields CDR1 SGDLS and CDR2 YYNGEE. V shed 4 bases and J shed 2 bases, with 18 bases lying between them.

This chain uses TRBV30 with TRBJ2-3, with 11 bases identical to TRBD2. The CDR3 length is 15 residues. V gave up 8 bases and J gave up 2 bases; unmatched junction bases: 9. In germline, CDR1 is GTSNPN, CDR2 SVGIG (reference sequence). In DNA form, the CDR3 reads TGTGCCCGCGGGACTAGCGGAATCGTCACAGATACGCAGTATTTT. The encoded protein is CARGTSGIVTDTQYF. Together with reference TRBV30 and TRBJ2-3, the CDR3 gives the full variable domain: SQTIHQWPATLVQPVGSPLSLECTVEGTSNPNLYWYRQAAGRGLQLLFYSVGIGQISSEVPQNLSASRPQDRQFILSSKKLLLSDSGFYLCARGTSGIVTDTQYFGPGTRLTVL.

This sequence joins TRBV7-2 and TRBJ2-7; tentatively, D is TRBD2 (5 bases). The CDR3 length is 14 residues. Germline V gene data show CDR1 as SGHTA and CDR2 as FQGNSA. The V end lost 2 bases, the J end lost 3 bases, and 11 bases lay between the germline ends. The CDR3 DNA reads TGTGCCAGCAGCTTAAATAGTCGGGGCTACGAGCAGTACTTC. Translating it yields CASSLNSRGYEQYF.

The genes are TRBV30 and TRBJ1-4; tentative D call: TRBD1 (5 bases). The CDR3 consists of 14 residues. Trimming took 0 bases from V and 7 from J, leaving 12 bases between them. CDR1 is GTSNPN, CDR2 SVGIG, per germline (reference sequence). The CDR3 bases are TGTGCCTGGAGTGTGGGGGGTGTAAGTGAAAAACTGTTTTTT. Translating it yields CAWSVGGVSEKLFF.

V gene TRBV2 combines with J gene TRBJ2-7; D not resolved. This CDR3 has 11 residues. The germline V gene encodes CDR1 SNHLY and CDR2 FYNNEI. Trimming cost V 5 bases and J 6 bases, with 8 bases left between them. Here the CDR3 DNA reads TGTGCCAGCAGTTACCCGAGCGAGCAGTACTTC. Translating it yields CASSYPSEQYF.

V usage is TRBV7-9 and J usage is TRBJ1-3; D remains unclear. This CDR3 contains 16 residues. Trimming pared 1 base from V and 0 bases from J, leaving 10 bases between. In germline, CDR1 is SEHNR, CDR2 FQNEAQ (reference sequence). The CDR3 sequence: CASSLGGSASGNTIYF. DNA of the CDR3: TGTGCCAGCAGCTTAGGCGGGAGTGCCTCTGGAAACACCATATATTTT.

This chain links TRBV5-5 with TRBJ1-2, with no clear D. CDR1 is SGHKS, CDR2 YYEKEE, per germline (reference sequence). V was pared by 0 bases and J by 3 bases, with 9 bases between. The CDR3 is 14 amino acids. The CDR3 region has the DNA TGTGCCAGCAGCTTGGCCGCCCGAGACTATGGCTACACCTTC. This encodes CASSLAARDYGYTF.

J is TRBJ1-6 and V is TRBV7-2; 8 nucleotides align to TRBD1. The J segment lost 7 bases and the V segment lost 3 bases, leaving 5 bases of the junction unmatched. CDR3 size: 15 residues. CDR1 and CDR2 from the germline V gene are SGHTA and FQGNSA. The CDR3 nucleotides are TGTGCCAGCAGCTTGGACAGGGCGGTAAATTCACCCCTCCACTTT. This sequence encodes CASSLDRAVNSPLHF.

This sequence joins TRBV7-2 and TRBJ2-1; D is uncertain. Deletions cut 7 bases from V and 0 bases from J, with 7 bases between. Germline CDR1 and CDR2: SGHTA and FQGNSA. The CDR3 covers 13 residues. CDR3 sequence (DNA): TGTGCCAGCACGTACAGCTCCTACAATGAGCAGTTCTTC. This encodes CASTYSSYNEQFF. Full variable domain (missing parts from reference TRBV7-2 and TRBJ2-1): GAGVSQSPSNKVTEKGKDVELRCDPISGHTALYWYRQSLGQGLEFLIYFQGNSAPDKSGLPSDRFSAERTGGSVSTLTIQRTQQEDSAVYLCASTYSSYNEQFFGPGTRLTVL.

The chain couples TRBV28 to TRBJ2-3, with D possibly being TRBD2 (6 bases). Germline V lookup: CDR1 MDHEN, CDR2 SYDVKM. Trimming shortened V by 4 bases and J by 8 bases, and 10 bases separated the two germline ends. The CDR3 has 12 amino acids. The CDR3 DNA follows: TGTGCCAGCAGTTCCTACGGGAGTACGCAGTATTTT. Its translation: CASSSYGSTQYF.

The V and J genes are TRBV7-3 and TRBJ1-1; D might be TRBD1 (5 bases). The V end was cut by 5 bases, the J end by 0 bases, with 7 bases between. The germline CDR1 and CDR2 sequences are SGHTA and FQGTGA. The CDR3 extends over 13 amino acids. For the CDR3, the DNA is TGTGCCAGCAGCGACAGCATGAACACTGAAGCTTTCTTT. This gives the protein CASSDSMNTEAFF. The entire variable domain, with the rest obtained from reference TRBV7-3 and TRBJ1-1, is as follows: GAGVSQTPSNKVTEKGKYVELRCDPISGHTALYWYRQSLGQGPEFLIYFQGTGAADDSGLPNDRFFAVRPEGSVSTLKIQRTERGDSAVYLCASSDSMNTEAFFGQGTRLTVV.

This chain joins TRBV5-8 and TRBJ1-2; 9 bases are a match to TRBD1. The V segment lost 3 bases and the J segment 3 bases; nucleotides outside the gene matches: 3. Germline CDR1 reads SGHTS; CDR2 reads YDEGEE. CDR3 length equals 14 residues. The CDR3: CASSWGDRDYGYTF. The CDR3, as DNA: TGTGCCAGCAGCTGGGGGGACAGGGACTATGGCTACACCTTC.

This clone is a singleton in its sample. The chain uses TRBV5-1 and TRBJ2-3, with TRBD2 matching over 7 bases. In germline, CDR1 is SGHRS, CDR2 YFSETQ. V shed 0 bases and J 2 bases; nucleotides not matched to a gene: 3. This CDR3 comprises 15 residues. The CDR3 here is CASSLVGTNTDTQYF. DNA for the CDR3: TGCGCCAGCAGCTTGGTTGGGACTAACACAGATACGCAGTATTTT.